The 9 T cell receptor beta chains in this list originate from one sample, sequenced in a study of cytomegalovirus exposure and HLA in healthy donors. 60 Vbeta and 13 Jbeta primers were used in PCR. The method was immunoSEQ multiplex PCR; TCRdb's version includes in-frame clones alone and lacks a portion of them. The table lists about 84,000 clones, around 80% of them singletons. Sequencing input: PBMCs. All receptors come from a male donor in good health and CMV-seropositive.

The rearrangement links TRBV9 to TRBJ2-1; maybe TRBD2 (5 bases). V was cut by 3 bases and J by 0 bases, with 10 bases left in between. CDR1 and CDR2 from the germline V gene are SGDLS and YYNGEE. This CDR3 region has 15 residues. This chain's CDR3 is CASSEREGSYNEQFF. DNA for the CDR3: TGTGCCAGCAGCGAACGCGAGGGCTCCTACAATGAGCAGTTCTTC.

Only a few counts were recorded for this clone. V gene TRBV9 combines with J gene TRBJ2-1, with TRBD2 matching 11 bases. With V trimmed by 1 base and J by 8 bases, 11 bases remained unmatched. The CDR3 loop spans 17 amino acids. Germline lookup yields CDR1 SGDLS and CDR2 YYNGEE. The CDR3 reads CASSVTASGRKLDEQFF. The CDR3, as DNA: TGTGCCAGCAGCGTAACGGCTAGCGGGAGGAAGTTAGATGAGCAGTTCTTC.

This chain links TRBV28 with TRBJ1-5; possible D gene TRBD1, 5 bases. CDR3 size: 15 residues. V lost 2 bases and J lost 1, with 9 bases in between. Germline CDR1 is MDHEN and CDR2 is SYDVKM. The CDR3 coding sequence is TGTGCCAGCAGTTTAGGGCGGGGGAGCAATCAGCCCCAGCATTTT. Its protein is CASSLGRGSNQPQHF.

CDR3 coding DNA: TGTGCCAGCAGCCGATACCAAAATGGACAGACTGAAGCTTTCTTT. Protein product: CASSRYQNGQTEAFF. The genes are TRBV6-5 and TRBJ1-1; D possibly corresponds to TRBD1 (6 bases). Trimming stripped 6 bases from V and 5 bases from J, with 19 bases between. Germline V lookup: CDR1 MNHEY, CDR2 SVGAGI. The CDR3 contains 15 residues.

V and J are TRBV7-9 and TRBJ1-4, with TRBD1 matching 7 bases. The CDR3 spans 15 residues. V gave up 2 bases and J gave up 0 bases; unmatched junction bases: 0. Germline CDR1 is SEHNR and CDR2 is FQNEAQ (reference sequence). CDR3 protein: CASSLQGATNEKLFF. CDR3 DNA: TGTGCCAGCAGCTTACAGGGGGCAACTAATGAAAAACTGTTTTTT.

This clone was observed a single time. The chain combines TRBV9 with TRBJ2-7, with D possibly TRBD1 on 6 matching bases. V was pared by 4 bases and J by 0 bases, with 17 bases between. Germline values: CDR1 SGDLS, CDR2 YYNGEE. CDR3 length: 16 amino acids. The CDR3 nucleotides are TGTGCCAGCAGCCCAACCGGGACACCGACCTCCTACGAGCAGTACTTC. Translated, it gives CASSPTGTPTSYEQYF.

The sample holds a few counts of this clone. This chain links TRBV15 with TRBJ2-3; 10 bases agree with TRBD2. Germline CDR1 is LNHNV and CDR2 is YYDKDF (reference sequence). The junction had 6 bases not matched to a gene; V was cut back by 1 base and J by 2 bases. CDR3 length equals 17 residues. The CDR3 is CATSRVASGSPTDTQYF. The CDR3 DNA is TGTGCCACCAGCAGAGTAGCTAGCGGGAGTCCCACAGATACGCAGTATTTT.

The rearrangement joins TRBV5-6 to TRBJ1-2; no clear D gene. The CDR3 has 13 amino acids. V was cut by 0 bases and J by 6 bases, with 9 bases left in between. Germline V gene data show CDR1 as SGHDT and CDR2 as YYEEEE. CDR3 protein: CASSLVTSHGYTF. The CDR3 DNA reads as TGTGCCAGCAGCTTGGTTACCAGTCATGGCTACACCTTC.

The rearrangement links TRBV5-4 to TRBJ2-5; 9 bases align to TRBD1. Trimming took 4 bases from V and 4 from J; bases not matched to a gene: 8. CDR3 length: 15 residues. Germline CDR1 reads SGHNT; CDR2 reads YYREEE (reference sequence). CDR3: CASSEGQGRRETQYF. For the CDR3, the DNA is TGTGCCAGCAGCGAGGGACAGGGACGGAGAGAGACCCAGTACTTC.